The clone carrying this T cell receptor (beta chain) was seen a handful of times. Its antigen is undetermined. The sample originates from a study of early T cells in non-severe SARS-CoV-2 infection. The wider study: The input, bulk RNA from unsorted whole blood, was sequenced, and chains were unpaired.

Unique molecular identifiers (one per individual cDNA molecule) were attached. TCRdb processed the 5' RACE reads anew with MiXCR; each CDR3 protein has one entry. The sample carries about 55,000 distinct CDR3 sequences, 8% to 9% recorded once. The study's findings and limits: Comparison of clonotypes with VDJdb favored anti-spike CD8 responses while missing private and CD4 specificities.

CDR1 and CDR2 (germline): MNHNS, SASEGT. The CDR3 consists of 15 residues. The V and J ends lost 5 bases and 2 bases respectively, with 16 bases between them. The sample taken for sequencing was whole blood. The TCR comes from an adult who was a healthcare worker with PCR-confirmed SARS-CoV-2 infection or an uninfected control (not recorded which). V gene TRBV6-1 combines with J gene TRBJ2-7; D is uncertain. The CDR3: CASSSSPRGPYEQYF. The CDR3 DNA reads TGTGCCAGCAGTTCAAGTCCCCGAGGCCCCTACGAGCAGTACTTC.